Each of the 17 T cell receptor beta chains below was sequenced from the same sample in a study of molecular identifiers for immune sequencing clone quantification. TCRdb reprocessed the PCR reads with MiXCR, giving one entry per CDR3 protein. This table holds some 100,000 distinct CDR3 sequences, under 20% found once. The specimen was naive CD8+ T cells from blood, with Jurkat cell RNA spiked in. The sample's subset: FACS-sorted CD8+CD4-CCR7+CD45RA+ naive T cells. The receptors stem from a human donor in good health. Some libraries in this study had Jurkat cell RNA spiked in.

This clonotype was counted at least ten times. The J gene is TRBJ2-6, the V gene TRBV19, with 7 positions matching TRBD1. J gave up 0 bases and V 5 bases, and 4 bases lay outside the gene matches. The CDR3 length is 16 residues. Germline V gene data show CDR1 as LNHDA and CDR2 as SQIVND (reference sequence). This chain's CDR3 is CASSATGLSGANVLTF. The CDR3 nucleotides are TGTGCCAGTAGTGCGACAGGGCTCTCTGGGGCCAACGTCCTGACTTTC.

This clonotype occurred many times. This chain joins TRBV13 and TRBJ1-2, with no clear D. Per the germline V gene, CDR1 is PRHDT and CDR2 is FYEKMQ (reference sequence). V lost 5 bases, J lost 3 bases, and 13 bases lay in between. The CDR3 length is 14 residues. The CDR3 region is CASSLFRNDYGYTF. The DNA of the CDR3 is TGTGCCAGCAGCCTCTTTAGGAACGACTATGGCTACACCTTC.

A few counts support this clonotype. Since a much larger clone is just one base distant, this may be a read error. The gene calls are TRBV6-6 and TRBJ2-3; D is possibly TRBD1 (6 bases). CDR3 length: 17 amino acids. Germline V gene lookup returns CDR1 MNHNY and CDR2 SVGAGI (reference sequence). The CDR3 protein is CASSYLLSGVSTDAQYF. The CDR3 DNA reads TGTGCCAGCAGTTACCTATTATCAGGGGTTAGCACAGATGCGCAGTATTTT.

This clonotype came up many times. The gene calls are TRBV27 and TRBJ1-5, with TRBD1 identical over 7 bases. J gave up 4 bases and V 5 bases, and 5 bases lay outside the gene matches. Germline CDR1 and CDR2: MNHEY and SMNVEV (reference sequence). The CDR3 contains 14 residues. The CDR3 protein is CASSLQGVNQPQHF. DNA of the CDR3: TGTGCCAGCAGTCTTCAGGGGGTTAATCAGCCCCAGCATTTT.

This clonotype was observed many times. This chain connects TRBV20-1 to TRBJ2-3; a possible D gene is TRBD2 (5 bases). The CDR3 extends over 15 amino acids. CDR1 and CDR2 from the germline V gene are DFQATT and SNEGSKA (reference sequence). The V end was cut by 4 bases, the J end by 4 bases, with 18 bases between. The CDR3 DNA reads TGCAGTGCTAACCCCCGGGGAATTGCCCCAGATACGCAGTATTTT. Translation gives CSANPRGIAPDTQYF.

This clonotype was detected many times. The CDR3 reads CASSAGYYNEQYF. The CDR3 DNA is TGTGCCAGCAGCGCAGGGTACTACAACGAGCAGTACTTC. This sequence joins TRBV7-9 and TRBJ2-7; maybe TRBD1 (5 bases). Germline-derived CDR1 and CDR2 are SEHNR and FQNEAQ (reference sequence). This CDR3 region has 13 residues. The V gene lost 5 bases and the J gene lost 5 bases, with 13 bases spanning the gap.

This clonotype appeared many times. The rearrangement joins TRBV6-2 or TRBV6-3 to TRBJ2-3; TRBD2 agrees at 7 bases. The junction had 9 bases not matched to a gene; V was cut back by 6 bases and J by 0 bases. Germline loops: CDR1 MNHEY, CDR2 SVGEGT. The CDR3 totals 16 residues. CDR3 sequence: CASSALRAGSTDTQYF. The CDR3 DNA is TGTGCCAGCAGCGCCCTCCGAGCGGGGAGCACAGATACGCAGTATTTT.

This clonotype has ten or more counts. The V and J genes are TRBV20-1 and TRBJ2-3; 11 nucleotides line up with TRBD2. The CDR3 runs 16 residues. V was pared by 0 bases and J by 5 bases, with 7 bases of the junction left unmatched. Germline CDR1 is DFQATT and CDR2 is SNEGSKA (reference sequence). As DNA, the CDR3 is TGCAGTGCTAGAGATGGTAGCGGGGGGGCCAAAGATACGCAGTATTTT. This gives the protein CSARDGSGGAKDTQYF.

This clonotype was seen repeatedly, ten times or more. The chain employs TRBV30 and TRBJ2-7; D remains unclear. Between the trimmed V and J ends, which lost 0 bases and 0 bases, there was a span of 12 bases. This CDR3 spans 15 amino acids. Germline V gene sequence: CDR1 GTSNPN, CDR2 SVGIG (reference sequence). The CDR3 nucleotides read TGTGCCTGGAGTGTCTCTGGTCTTGGCTCCTACGAGCAGTACTTC. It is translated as CAWSVSGLGSYEQYF.

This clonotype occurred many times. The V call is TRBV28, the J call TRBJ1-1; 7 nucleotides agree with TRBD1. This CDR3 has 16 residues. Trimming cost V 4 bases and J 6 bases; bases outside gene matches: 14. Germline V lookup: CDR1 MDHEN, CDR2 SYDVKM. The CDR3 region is CASSSLTQGQEPEAFF. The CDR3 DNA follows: TGTGCCAGCAGTTCCCTCACTCAAGGACAGGAACCTGAAGCTTTCTTT.

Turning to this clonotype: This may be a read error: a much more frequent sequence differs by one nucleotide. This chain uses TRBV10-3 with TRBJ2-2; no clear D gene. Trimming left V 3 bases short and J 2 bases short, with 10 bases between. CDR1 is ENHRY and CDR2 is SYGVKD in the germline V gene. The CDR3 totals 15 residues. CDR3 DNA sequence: TGTGCCATCAGTGATGGTGGGGAAAACACCGGGGAGCTGTTTTTT. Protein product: CAISDGGENTGELFF.

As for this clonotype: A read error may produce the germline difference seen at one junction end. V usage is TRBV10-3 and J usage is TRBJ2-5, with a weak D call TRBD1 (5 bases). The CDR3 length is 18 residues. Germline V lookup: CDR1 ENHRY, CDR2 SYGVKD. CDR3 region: CATSSQQTALSRGETQYF. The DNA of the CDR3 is TGTGCCACCAGTTCTCAACAGACAGCACTCTCCCGAGGAGAGACCCAGTACTTC.

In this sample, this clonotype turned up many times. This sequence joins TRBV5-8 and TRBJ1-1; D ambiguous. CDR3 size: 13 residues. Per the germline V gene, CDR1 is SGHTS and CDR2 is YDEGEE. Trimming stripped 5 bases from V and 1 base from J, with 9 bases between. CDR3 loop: CASRPDGNTEAFF. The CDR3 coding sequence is TGTGCCAGCAGGCCGGACGGGAACACTGAAGCTTTCTTT.

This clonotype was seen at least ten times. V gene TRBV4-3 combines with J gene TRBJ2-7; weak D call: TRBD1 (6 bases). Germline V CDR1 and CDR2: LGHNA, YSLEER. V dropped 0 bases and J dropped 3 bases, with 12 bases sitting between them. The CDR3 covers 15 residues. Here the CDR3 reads CASSQDRTDLYEQYF. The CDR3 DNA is TGCGCCAGCAGCCAAGATCGGACAGACCTCTACGAGCAGTACTTC.

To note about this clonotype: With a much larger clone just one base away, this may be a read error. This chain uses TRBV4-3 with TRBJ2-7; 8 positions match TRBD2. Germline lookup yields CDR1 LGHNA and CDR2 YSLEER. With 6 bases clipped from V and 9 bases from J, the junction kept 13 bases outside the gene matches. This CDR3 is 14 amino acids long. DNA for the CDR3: TGCGCCAGCAGACCGGGACTAGGGGTAAACGGGCAGTACTTC. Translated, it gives CASRPGLGVNGQYF.

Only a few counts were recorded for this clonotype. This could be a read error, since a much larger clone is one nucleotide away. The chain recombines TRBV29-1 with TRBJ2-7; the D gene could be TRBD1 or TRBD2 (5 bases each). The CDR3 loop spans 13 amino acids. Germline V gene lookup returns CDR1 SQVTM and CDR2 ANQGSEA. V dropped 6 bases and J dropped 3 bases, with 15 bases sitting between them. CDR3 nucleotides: TGCAGCGTCGGGGCTAGAAACTACTACGAGCAGTACTTC. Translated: CSVGARNYYEQYF.

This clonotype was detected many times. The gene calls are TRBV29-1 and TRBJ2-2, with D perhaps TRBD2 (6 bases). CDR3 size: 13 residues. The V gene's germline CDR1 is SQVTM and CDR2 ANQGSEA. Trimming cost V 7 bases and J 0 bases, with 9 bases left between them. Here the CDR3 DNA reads TGCAGCGGGAGGGGTACGAACACCGGGGAGCTGTTTTTT. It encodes CSGRGTNTGELFF.